These 30 T cell receptor beta chains share one sample of origin, sequenced in a study of a mutant IDH1 vaccine in newly diagnosed glioma. Using immunoSEQ multiplex PCR, the repertoire was profiled, and TCRdb retains in-frame clones only, with some absent. The sample holds 30,000 or so clones, approximately 90% seen once. These receptors' antigens are unknown. The time point here: week 47, end of study. What each vaccine dose contained was 300 ug of mutant IDH1 20-mer peptide, accompanied by topical imiquimod. Sequencing used PBMCs, obtained from a glioma patient whose treatment included an IDH1 peptide vaccine. These receptor sequences come from a man aged 35-49 years with glioma.

The CDR3 protein is CAIGKGEQGLYEQYV. Here the CDR3 DNA reads TGTGCCATCGGAAAGGGGGAGCAGGGCCTCTACGAGCAGTACGTC. The V call is TRBV10-3, the J call TRBJ2-7, with a weak D call TRBD1 (6 bases). There are 15 residues in the CDR3. Deletions cut 8 bases from V and 3 bases from J, with 20 bases between. Germline CDR1 reads ENHRY; CDR2 reads SYGVKD.

J is TRBJ2-6 and V is TRBV7-7; D remains ambiguous. Per the germline V gene, CDR1 is SSHAT and CDR2 is FNYEAQ (reference sequence). V was shortened by 3 bases and J by 5 bases, with 17 bases between the two germline ends. This CDR3 comprises 17 residues. The DNA for the CDR3 is TGTGCCAGCAGCTTGTGTACGCCACAAAGTCGGGCCAACGTCCTGACTTTC. This sequence encodes CASSLCTPQSRANVLTF.

This chain connects TRBV11-1 to TRBJ2-7, with D unresolved. Germline CDR1 reads SGHAT; CDR2 reads FQDESV (reference sequence). The CDR3 loop spans 15 amino acids. The germline V and J ends were trimmed by 7 bases and 0 bases, with 16 bases remaining between them. The CDR3 DNA reads as TGTGCCAGCACCACCGACACCAGGAGCTCCTACGAGCAGTACGTC. It encodes CASTTDTRSSYEQYV.

This clone came up a few times. This chain uses TRBV9 with TRBJ2-1; D is perhaps TRBD2 (6 bases). CDR3 size: 13 residues. The V end lost 8 bases, the J end lost 6 bases, and 15 bases lay between the germline ends. The germline V gene encodes CDR1 SGDLS and CDR2 YYNGEE. CDR3 loop: CARARRGFNEQFF. The CDR3 bases are TGTGCCAGAGCTCGTCGGGGGTTCAATGAGCAGTTCTTC.

The chain links TRBV2 to TRBJ2-3; the match to TRBD2 covers 10 bases. The trim removed 1 base at V and 2 bases at J, leaving 12 bases unmatched. This CDR3 is built from 19 residues. CDR1 and CDR2 (germline): SNHLY, FYNNEI. CDR3 DNA sequence: TGTGCCAGCAGTGAAGGGTTTTCGAGAACTAGCGGGAACACAGATACGCAGTATTTT. It translates to CASSEGFSRTSGNTDTQYF.

This clone is a singleton in its sample. This chain links TRBV19 with TRBJ1-5; D is uncertain. Trimming cost V 0 bases and J 7 bases, with 7 bases left between them. The CDR3 sequence is 13 residues long. Per the germline V gene, CDR1 is LNHDA and CDR2 is SQIVND (reference sequence). For the CDR3, the DNA is TGTGCCAGTAGTATAGACAAGACCCAGCCCCAGCATTTT. Amino acid sequence: CASSIDKTQPQHF.

A note on this clone: At one end the junction does not follow the germline gene, possibly because of a read error. The chain is built from TRBV6-1 and TRBJ2-5; D unclear. Germline CDR1 MNHNS, CDR2 SASEGT. The length of the CDR3 is 12 residues. Written as DNA, the CDR3 is TGTGCCAGCACTACGCCTCGCCAGGCGCCGAACTTC. Translated: CASTTPRQAPNF.

The chain couples TRBV11-3 to TRBJ1-2, with a weak D call TRBD1 (6 bases). Germline values: CDR1 SGHNT, CDR2 YENEEA. There are 16 residues in the CDR3. V lost 2 bases, J lost 3 bases, and 16 bases lay in between. The CDR3 sequence is CASSLRFGGRDYGYTF. In nucleotides, the CDR3 is TGTGCCAGCAGCTTAAGGTTTGGGGGGCGAGACTATGGCTACACCTTC.

This clone is a singleton in its sample. The chain links TRBV7-2 to TRBJ2-3, with D tentatively TRBD2 (5 bases). This CDR3 is 15 amino acids long. In germline, CDR1 is SGHTA, CDR2 FQGNSA. Trimming pared 2 bases from V and 0 bases from J, leaving 9 bases between. CDR3 sequence (DNA): TGTGCCAGCAGCTTACAAAGCGGAAGCACAGATACGCAGTATTTT. Amino acid sequence: CASSLQSGSTDTQYF. Looking up the rest from reference TRBV7-2 and TRBJ2-3 gives the full variable domain: GAGVSQSPSNKVTEKGKDVELRCDPISGHTALYWYRQSLGQGLEFLIYFQGNSAPDKSGLPSDRFSAERTGGSVSTLTIQRTQQEDSAVYLCASSLQSGSTDTQYFGPGTRLTVL.

The chain carries TRBV19 and TRBJ2-7; 9 bases line up with TRBD2. Unmatched junction bases numbered 8, after V lost 5 bases and J lost 0 bases. Germline CDR1 LNHDA, CDR2 SQIVND (reference sequence). The CDR3 totals 16 residues. The CDR3 DNA reads TGTGCCAGTAGTCCGATAGCGGGAGTTTCCTCCTACGAGCAGTACTTC. Translating it yields CASSPIAGVSSYEQYF. The full variable domain, with the rest looked up from reference TRBV19 and TRBJ2-7, is DGGITQSPKYLFRKEGQNVTLSCEQNLNHDAMYWYRQDPGQGLRLIYYSQIVNDFQKGDIAEGYSVSREKKESFPLTVTSAQKNPTAFYLCASSPIAGVSSYEQYFGPGTRLTVT.

The chain joins TRBV2 to TRBJ1-3, with a tentative D call TRBD1 (6 bases). The length of the CDR3 is 15 residues. Per the germline V gene, CDR1 is SNHLY and CDR2 is FYNNEI. The germline V and J ends were trimmed by 2 bases and 0 bases, with 8 bases remaining between them. CDR3 protein: CASSEQGSSGNTIYF. The CDR3 DNA reads TGTGCCAGCAGTGAACAGGGGTCCTCTGGAAACACCATATATTTT.

The J gene is TRBJ2-7, the V gene TRBV28, with D uncertain. The length of the CDR3 is 17 residues. Per the germline V gene, CDR1 is MDHEN and CDR2 is SYDVKM. With 4 bases removed from V and 1 base from J, the gap between germline ends came to 20 bases. The CDR3 sequence is CASSWGYLALLSYEQYF. In nucleotides, the CDR3 is TGTGCCAGCAGTTGGGGATACCTCGCCTTGCTGTCCTACGAGCAGTACTTC. Supplemented by reference TRBV28 and TRBJ2-7, the full variable domain reads DVKVTQSSRYLVKRTGEKVFLECVQDMDHENMFWYRQDPGLGLRLIYFSYDVKMKEKGDIPEGYSVSREKKERFSLILESASTNQTSMYLCASSWGYLALLSYEQYFGPGTRLTVT.

The chain couples TRBV4-3 to TRBJ1-4, with D perhaps TRBD1 (6 bases). V was trimmed by 0 bases and J by 4 bases, leaving 15 bases between them. CDR1 is LGHNA and CDR2 is YSLEER in the germline V gene. This CDR3 region has 17 residues. This chain's CDR3 is CASSQDEAAGVNEKLFF. In DNA, the CDR3 is TGCGCCAGCAGCCAAGATGAAGCGGCAGGGGTTAATGAAAAACTGTTTTTT.

The chain uses TRBV4-2 and TRBJ2-7; D is perhaps TRBD2 (5 bases). V was trimmed by 1 base and J by 3 bases, leaving 7 bases between them. CDR1 LGHNA and CDR2 YNFKEQ come from the germline V gene. This CDR3 has 13 amino acids. The CDR3 DNA sequence: TGTGCCAGCAGCCAAGGGACTCTCTACGAGCAGTACTTC. Amino acid sequence: CASSQGTLYEQYF.

The chain uses TRBV6-5 and TRBJ1-6; TRBD1 aligns across 8 bases. Losses at the gene ends were 6 bases for V and 16 bases for J; bases not matched to a gene: 8. The CDR3 has 12 residues. Germline CDR1 reads MNHEY; CDR2 reads SVGAGI. The CDR3 bases are TGTGCCAGCAGACCTGGCGACAGGGGACTCCACTTT. It translates to CASRPGDRGLHF.

The genes are TRBV5-4 and TRBJ1-2; maybe TRBD1 (6 bases). The V gene lost 4 bases and the J gene lost 6 bases, with 19 bases spanning the gap. The CDR3 is made up of 15 amino acids. Germline CDR1 SGHNT, CDR2 YYREEE (reference sequence). CDR3 in amino acids: CASSGGGGLGNGYTF. The CDR3 bases are TGTGCCAGCAGCGGCGGAGGGGGGCTCGGTAATGGCTACACCTTC.

V and J are TRBV20-1 and TRBJ2-7, with unresolved D. CDR1 is DFQATT, CDR2 SNEGSKA, per germline (reference sequence). V dropped 1 base and J dropped 3 bases, with 4 bases sitting between them. CDR3 length: 11 amino acids. The CDR3 DNA reads as TGCAGTGCTAGAGGATACTACGAGCAGTACTTC. It encodes CSARGYYEQYF.

The genes are TRBV28 and TRBJ1-2; possibly TRBD1 for D (5 bases). CDR1 MDHEN and CDR2 SYDVKM come from the germline V gene. The CDR3 loop spans 12 amino acids. V shed 11 bases and J shed 4 bases, with 14 bases lying between them. The CDR3 DNA follows: TGTGCCGTCGTCGGGCAGGGCTATGGCTACACCTTC. Translating it yields CAVVGQGYGYTF.

This clone was seen more than once but under ten times. This chain joins TRBV27 and TRBJ1-5; D perhaps matches TRBD1 (5 bases). This CDR3 comprises 13 residues. The V gene lost 2 bases and the J gene lost 9 bases, with 11 bases spanning the gap. From germline, CDR1 is MNHEY and CDR2 SMNVEV (reference sequence). For the CDR3, the DNA is TGTGCCAGCAGTTTAGCACAGGATAGGCCCCAGCATTTT. Residues: CASSLAQDRPQHF.

This clone occurred a few times. This chain uses TRBV4-2 with TRBJ2-1, with 11 bases that match TRBD2. CDR1 and CDR2 from the germline V gene are LGHNA and YNFKEQ. Trimming took 2 bases from V and 9 from J; bases not matched to a gene: 6. This CDR3 has 15 residues. The CDR3 DNA sequence: TGTGCCAGCAGCCAAAGTAGCGGGGGGGCCGGTGAGCAGTTCTTC. Translating it yields CASSQSSGGAGEQFF.

The chain couples TRBV28 to TRBJ2-7, with 8 bases aligning to TRBD1. The junction had 7 bases not matched to a gene; V was cut back by 5 bases and J by 4 bases. Per germline, CDR1 MDHEN and CDR2 SYDVKM. CDR3 size: 14 residues. The CDR3 nucleotides are TGTGCCAGCAGTCAGGACAGGGTATTGTACGAGCAGTACTTC. This gives the protein CASSQDRVLYEQYF.

V usage is TRBV11-2 and J usage is TRBJ1-6; 7 bases are shared with TRBD1. Trimming took 0 bases from V and 8 from J; bases not matched to a gene: 7. Germline V gene sequence: CDR1 SGHAT, CDR2 FQNNGV. The CDR3 loop spans 16 amino acids. The CDR3 protein is CASSLDPGRGDSPLHF. The DNA for the CDR3 is TGTGCCAGCAGCTTAGATCCAGGCAGGGGGGATTCACCCCTCCACTTT. The full variable domain, its missing parts supplied by reference TRBV11-2 and TRBJ1-6, is EAGVAQSPRYKIIEKRQSVAFWCNPISGHATLYWYQQILGQGPKLLIQFQNNGVVDDSQLPKDRFSAERLKGVDSTLKIQPAKLEDSAVYLCASSLDPGRGDSPLHFGNGTRLTVT.

This chain uses TRBV7-9 with TRBJ1-1; D remains unclear. Per the germline V gene, CDR1 is SEHNR and CDR2 is FQNEAQ (reference sequence). Trimming stripped 2 bases from V and 4 bases from J, with 20 bases between. This CDR3 has 17 residues. The CDR3 sequence: CASSLPVTDKWSTEAFF. The DNA for the CDR3 is TGTGCCAGCAGCTTACCCGTTACCGATAAATGGAGCACTGAAGCTTTCTTT.

The chain has TRBV7-9 and TRBJ1-1; 9 nucleotides match TRBD1. This CDR3 region has 17 residues. Per the germline V gene, CDR1 is SEHNR and CDR2 is FQNEAQ (reference sequence). J was trimmed by 7 bases and V by 4 bases; bases with no gene match: 16. The CDR3 region has the DNA TGTGCCAGCAGCTCCACCCTAGGGACAGGGCCTCCAGATGAAGCTTTCTTT. Translated: CASSSTLGTGPPDEAFF.

The chain links TRBV6-1 to TRBJ1-2, with TRBD1 as a possible D gene (5 bases). Trimming took 6 bases from V and 4 from J, leaving 15 bases between them. Germline assignment: CDR1 MNHNS and CDR2 SASEGT. The CDR3 runs to 14 residues. Written as DNA, the CDR3 is TGTGCCAGCAGGGCAACAGGTACTCCCTATGGCTACACCTTC. Its translation is CASRATGTPYGYTF.

The J gene is TRBJ2-3, the V gene TRBV9, with 11 bases that match TRBD2. Germline V lookup: CDR1 SGDLS, CDR2 YYNGEE. V was clipped by 2 bases and J by 2 bases; unmatched bases: 4. CDR3 size: 16 residues. Written as DNA, the CDR3 is TGTGCCAGCAGCGTTCTAGCGGGAGGAAACACAGATACGCAGTATTTT. This translates into CASSVLAGGNTDTQYF.

This chain uses TRBV5-6 with TRBJ2-1; 12 bases fit TRBD2. The germline CDR1 and CDR2 sequences are SGHDT and YYEEEE. The trim removed 0 bases at V and 3 bases at J, leaving 10 bases unmatched. The length of the CDR3 is 19 residues. CDR3: CASSLEGLAGGVFYNEQFF. CDR3 DNA sequence: TGTGCCAGCAGCTTGGAAGGTCTAGCGGGAGGGGTATTCTACAATGAGCAGTTCTTC.

The chain joins TRBV14 to TRBJ2-1; TRBD2 agrees at 14 bases. Germline V gives CDR1 SGHDN, CDR2 FVKESK. The CDR3 spans 16 residues. V lost 4 bases to trimming and J lost 7 bases; unmatched junction nucleotides: 6. CDR3 in DNA: TGTGCCAGCAGCCTACAGACTAGCGGGGGGGCGAATGAGCAGTTCTTC. Translated, it gives CASSLQTSGGANEQFF. Filled out from reference TRBV14 and TRBJ2-1, the complete variable domain reads EAGVTQFPSHSVIEKGQTVTLRCDPISGHDNLYWYRRVMGKEIKFLLHFVKESKQDESGMPNNRFLAERTGGTYSTLKVQPAELEDSGVYFCASSLQTSGGANEQFFGPGTRLTVL.

V usage is TRBV21-1 and J usage is TRBJ1-2. TRBV21-1 is marked as a pseudogene. This CDR3 comprises 19 residues. This chain's CDR3 is CASSKECRLRGAFDYGYTF. CDR3 bases: TGTGCCAGCAGCAAAGAATGTAGGTTGCGGGGGGCGTTTGACTATGGCTACACCTTC.

The chain carries TRBV14 and TRBJ1-2, with no clear D. Germline CDR1 and CDR2: SGHDN and FVKESK. The CDR3 is 12 residues long. The V end was cut by 5 bases, the J end by 1 base, with 5 bases between. The CDR3 loop is CASSGLNYGYTF. CDR3 DNA: TGTGCCAGCAGCGGCCTTAACTATGGCTACACCTTC.